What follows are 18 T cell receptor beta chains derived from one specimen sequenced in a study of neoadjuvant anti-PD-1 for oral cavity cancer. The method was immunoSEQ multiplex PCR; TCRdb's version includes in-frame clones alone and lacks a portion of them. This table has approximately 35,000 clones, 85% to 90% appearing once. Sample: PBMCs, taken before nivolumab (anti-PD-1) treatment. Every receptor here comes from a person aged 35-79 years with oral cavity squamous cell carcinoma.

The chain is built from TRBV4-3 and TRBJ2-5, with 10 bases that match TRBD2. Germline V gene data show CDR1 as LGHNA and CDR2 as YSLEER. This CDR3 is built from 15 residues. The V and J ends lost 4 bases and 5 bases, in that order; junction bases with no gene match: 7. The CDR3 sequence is CASSRGTSEVETQYF. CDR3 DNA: TGCGCCAGCAGCCGAGGGACTAGCGAGGTGGAGACCCAGTACTTC.

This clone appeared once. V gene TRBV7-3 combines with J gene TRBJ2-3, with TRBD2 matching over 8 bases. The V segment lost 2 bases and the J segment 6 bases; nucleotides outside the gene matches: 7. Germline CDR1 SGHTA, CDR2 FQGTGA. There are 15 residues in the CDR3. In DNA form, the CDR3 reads TGTGCCAGCAGCTTATTTAGCGGGGCCGGGGATACGCAGTATTTT. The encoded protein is CASSLFSGAGDTQYF. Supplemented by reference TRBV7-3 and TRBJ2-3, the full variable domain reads GAGVSQTPSNKVTEKGKYVELRCDPISGHTALYWYRQSLGQGPEFLIYFQGTGAADDSGLPNDRFFAVRPEGSVSTLKIQRTERGDSAVYLCASSLFSGAGDTQYFGPGTRLTVL.

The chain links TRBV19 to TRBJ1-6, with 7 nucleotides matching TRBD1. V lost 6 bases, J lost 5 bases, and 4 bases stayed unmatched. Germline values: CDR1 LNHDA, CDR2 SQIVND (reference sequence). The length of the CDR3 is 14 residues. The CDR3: CASRRQGDNSPLHF. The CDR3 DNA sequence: TGTGCCAGTAGGCGACAGGGTGATAATTCACCCCTCCACTTT.

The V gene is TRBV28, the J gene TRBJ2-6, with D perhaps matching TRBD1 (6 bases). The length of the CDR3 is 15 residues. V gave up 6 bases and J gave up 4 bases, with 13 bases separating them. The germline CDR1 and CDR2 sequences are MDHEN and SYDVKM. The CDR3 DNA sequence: TGTGCCAGCAGGGTCACAGGGAGCGGGGCCAACGTCCTGACTTTC. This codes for CASRVTGSGANVLTF.

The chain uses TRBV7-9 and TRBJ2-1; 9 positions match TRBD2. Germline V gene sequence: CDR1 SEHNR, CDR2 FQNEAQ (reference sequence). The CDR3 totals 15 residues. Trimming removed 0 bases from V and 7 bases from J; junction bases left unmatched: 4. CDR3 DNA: TGTGCCAGCAGCTTAGCGGCGGGGGGGCGGAATGAGCAGTTCTTC. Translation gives CASSLAAGGRNEQFF.

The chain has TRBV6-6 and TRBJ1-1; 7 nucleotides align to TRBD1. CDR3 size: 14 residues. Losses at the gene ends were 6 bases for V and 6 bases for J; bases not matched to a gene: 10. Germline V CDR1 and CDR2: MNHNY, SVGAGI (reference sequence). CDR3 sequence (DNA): TGTGCCAGCAGCACCGACCGGGACAGCGCTGAAGCTTTCTTT. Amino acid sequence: CASSTDRDSAEAFF.

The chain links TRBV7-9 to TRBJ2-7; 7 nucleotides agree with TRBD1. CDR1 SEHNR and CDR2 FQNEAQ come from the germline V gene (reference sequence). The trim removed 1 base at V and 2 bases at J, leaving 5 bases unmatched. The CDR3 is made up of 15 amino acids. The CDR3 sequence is CASSLERDRAYEQYF. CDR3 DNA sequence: TGTGCCAGCAGCTTAGAAAGGGACAGAGCCTACGAGCAGTACTTC.

The CDR3 region has the DNA TGTGCCAGCAGCTTCCCGGGACCCTGGACTGTCTCTGGGGCCAACGTCCTGACTTTC. As protein: CASSFPGPWTVSGANVLTF. V gene TRBV5-4 combines with J gene TRBJ2-6; D is tentatively TRBD1 or TRBD2 (5 bases each). Germline lookup yields CDR1 SGHNT and CDR2 YYREEE (reference sequence). This CDR3 is 19 amino acids long. Trimming shortened V by 2 bases and J by 0 bases, and 18 bases separated the two germline ends.

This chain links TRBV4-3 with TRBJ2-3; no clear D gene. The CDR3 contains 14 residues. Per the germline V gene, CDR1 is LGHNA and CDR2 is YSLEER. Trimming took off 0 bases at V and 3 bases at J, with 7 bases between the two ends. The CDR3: CASSQDPGTDTQYF. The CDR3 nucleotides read TGCGCCAGCAGCCAAGATCCGGGTACAGATACGCAGTATTTT.

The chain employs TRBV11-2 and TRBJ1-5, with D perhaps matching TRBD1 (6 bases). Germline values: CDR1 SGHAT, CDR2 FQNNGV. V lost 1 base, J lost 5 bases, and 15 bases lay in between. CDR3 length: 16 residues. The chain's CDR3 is CASSLGPGAQDQPQHF. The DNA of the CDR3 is TGTGCCAGCAGCTTAGGTCCGGGGGCGCAGGATCAGCCCCAGCATTTT.

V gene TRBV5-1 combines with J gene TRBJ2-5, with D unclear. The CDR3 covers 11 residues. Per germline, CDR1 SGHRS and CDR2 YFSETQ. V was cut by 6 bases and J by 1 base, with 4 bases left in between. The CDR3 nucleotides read TGCGCCAGCAAGATCCAAGAGACCCAGTACTTC. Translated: CASKIQETQYF.

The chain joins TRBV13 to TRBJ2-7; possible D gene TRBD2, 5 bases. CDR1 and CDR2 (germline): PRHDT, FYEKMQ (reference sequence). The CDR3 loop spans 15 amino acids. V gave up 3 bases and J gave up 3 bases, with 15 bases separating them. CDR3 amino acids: CASSFDLASGYEQYF. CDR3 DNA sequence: TGTGCCAGCAGCTTCGACCTAGCAAGCGGCTACGAGCAGTACTTC.

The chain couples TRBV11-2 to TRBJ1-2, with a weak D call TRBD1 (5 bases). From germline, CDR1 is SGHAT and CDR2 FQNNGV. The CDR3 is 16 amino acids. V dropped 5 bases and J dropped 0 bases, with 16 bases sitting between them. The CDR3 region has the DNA TGTGCCAGCAGCGAAAACTCGGGACCAACTAACTATGGCTACACCTTC. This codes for CASSENSGPTNYGYTF.

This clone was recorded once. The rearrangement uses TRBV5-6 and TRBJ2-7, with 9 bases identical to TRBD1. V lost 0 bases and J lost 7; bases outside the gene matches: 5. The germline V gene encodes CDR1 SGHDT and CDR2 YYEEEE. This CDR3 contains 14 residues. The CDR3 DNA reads TGTGCCAGCAGCTTGGCCGGGACAGGGCGTGAGCAGTACTTC. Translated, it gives CASSLAGTGREQYF.

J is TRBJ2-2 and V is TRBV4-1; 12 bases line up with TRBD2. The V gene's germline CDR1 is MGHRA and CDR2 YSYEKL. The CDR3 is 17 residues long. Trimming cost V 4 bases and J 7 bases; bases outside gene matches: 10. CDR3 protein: CASSPASGGESLGELFF. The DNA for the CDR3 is TGCGCCAGCAGCCCCGCTAGCGGGGGGGAGAGTCTCGGGGAGCTGTTTTTT.

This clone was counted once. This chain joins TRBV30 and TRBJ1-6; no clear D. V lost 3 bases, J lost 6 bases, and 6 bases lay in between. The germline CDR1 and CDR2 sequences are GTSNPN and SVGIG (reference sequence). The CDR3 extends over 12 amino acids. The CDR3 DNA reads TGTGCCTGGAGGCCCCCTAATTCACCCCTCCACTTT. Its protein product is CAWRPPNSPLHF.

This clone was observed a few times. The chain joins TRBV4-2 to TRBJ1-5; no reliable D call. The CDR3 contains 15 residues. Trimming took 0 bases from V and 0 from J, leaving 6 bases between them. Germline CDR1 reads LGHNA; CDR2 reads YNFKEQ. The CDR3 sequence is CASSQEGTSNQPQHF. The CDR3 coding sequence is TGTGCCAGCAGCCAAGAGGGTACTAGCAATCAGCCCCAGCATTTT.

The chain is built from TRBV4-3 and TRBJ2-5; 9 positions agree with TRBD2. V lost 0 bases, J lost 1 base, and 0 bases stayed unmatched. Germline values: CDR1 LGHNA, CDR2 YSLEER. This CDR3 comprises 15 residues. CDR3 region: CASSQERGGQETQYF. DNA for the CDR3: TGCGCCAGCAGCCAAGAGCGGGGGGGCCAAGAGACCCAGTACTTC.